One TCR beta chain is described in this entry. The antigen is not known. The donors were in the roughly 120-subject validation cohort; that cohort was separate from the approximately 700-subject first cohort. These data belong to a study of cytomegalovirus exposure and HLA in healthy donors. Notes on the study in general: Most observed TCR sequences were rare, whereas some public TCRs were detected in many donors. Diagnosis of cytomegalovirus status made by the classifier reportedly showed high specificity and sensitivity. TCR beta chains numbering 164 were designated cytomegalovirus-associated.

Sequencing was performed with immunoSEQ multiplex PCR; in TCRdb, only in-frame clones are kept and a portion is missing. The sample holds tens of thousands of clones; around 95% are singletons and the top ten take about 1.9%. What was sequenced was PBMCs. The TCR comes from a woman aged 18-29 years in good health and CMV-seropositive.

The CDR3 nucleotides are TGTGCCAGCAGCTTAACAATAACACCAAACACCATATATTTT. Its protein product is CASSLTITPNTIYF. The V gene is TRBV7-2, the J gene TRBJ1-3; D is uncertain. CDR1 and CDR2 from the germline V gene are SGHTA and FQGNSA. Trimming left V 2 bases short and J 6 bases short, with 11 bases between. This CDR3 comprises 14 residues.